These 7 T cell receptor beta chains came from one sample sequenced in a study of blood T cell repertoires in COVID-19. The table came from immunoSEQ multiplex PCR; TCRdb's copy has only in-frame clones and leaves some out. The profile covers some 350,000 clones, with around 83% appearing a single time and 2.5% to 3.5% taken by the ten largest. The sequenced sample consisted of peripheral blood. The receptors come from a man younger than 40 with active or convalescent COVID-19.

The rearrangement links TRBV19 to TRBJ1-5, with D perhaps matching TRBD1 (6 bases). V lost 2 bases to trimming and J lost 10 bases, with 15 bases between them. The CDR3 contains 14 residues. CDR1 is LNHDA and CDR2 is SQIVND in the germline V gene (reference sequence). Here the CDR3 DNA reads TGTGCCAGTAGTATAAGGGGCAGGGGACGACCCCAGCATTTT. Amino acids: CASSIRGRGRPQHF. Combining the CDR3 with reference TRBV19 and TRBJ1-5 gives the whole variable domain DGGITQSPKYLFRKEGQNVTLSCEQNLNHDAMYWYRQDPGQGLRLIYYSQIVNDFQKGDIAEGYSVSREKKESFPLTVTSAQKNPTAFYLCASSIRGRGRPQHFGDGTRLSIL.

V gene TRBV5-1 combines with J gene TRBJ2-7; maybe TRBD2 (6 bases). This CDR3 contains 15 residues. Germline CDR1 SGHRS, CDR2 YFSETQ. Trimming took off 3 bases at V and 0 bases at J, with 13 bases between the two ends. The CDR3 region has the DNA TGCGCCAGCAGCTGGGGGGACGGTAGCTCCTACGAGCAGTACTTC. This codes for CASSWGDGSSYEQYF.

The chain is built from TRBV14 and TRBJ2-7, with 7 bases fitting TRBD2. The CDR3 extends over 14 amino acids. Germline V lookup: CDR1 SGHDN, CDR2 FVKESK. Trimming at V came to 6 bases and at J to 0 bases, leaving 5 bases not matched to a gene. The CDR3 protein is CASRDSGPSYEQYF. The CDR3 nucleotides are TGTGCCAGCAGAGATAGCGGGCCCTCCTACGAGCAGTACTTC.

The count of this clone is one. The genes are TRBV2 and TRBJ2-1; D may be TRBD1 (5 bases). V shed 4 bases and J shed 2 bases, with 9 bases lying between them. Germline CDR1 SNHLY, CDR2 FYNNEI. There are 14 residues in the CDR3. CDR3 amino acids: CASSVGQAYNEQFF. CDR3 DNA: TGTGCCAGCAGTGTGGGGCAGGCCTACAATGAGCAGTTCTTC.

This sequence joins TRBV20-1 and TRBJ1-1; D is undetermined. In germline, CDR1 is DFQATT, CDR2 SNEGSKA (reference sequence). Trimming left V 3 bases short and J 1 base short, with 6 bases between. The CDR3 runs to 12 residues. The CDR3 loop reads CSASRGNTEAFF. The CDR3 DNA reads TGCAGTGCTAGTCGGGGGAACACTGAAGCTTTCTTT.

This chain joins TRBV9 and TRBJ1-3; TRBD1 matches 9 bases. Trimming at V came to 3 bases and at J to 1 base, leaving 8 bases not matched to a gene. There are 17 residues in the CDR3. CDR1 and CDR2 (germline): SGDLS, YYNGEE. CDR3 sequence reads: CASSDGQGFLSGNTIYF. The CDR3 DNA follows: TGTGCCAGCAGCGATGGACAGGGGTTCTTGTCTGGAAACACCATATATTTT. The variable domain in full, with the rest retrieved from reference TRBV9 and TRBJ1-3, is DSGVTQTPKHLITATGQRVTLRCSPRSGDLSVYWYQQSLDQGLQFLIQYYNGEERAKGNILERFSAQQFPDLHSELNLSSLELGDSALYFCASSDGQGFLSGNTIYFGEGSWLTVV.

The CDR3 nucleotides read TGCGCCAGCAGCAAAGGACAGGAGAACACTGAAGCTTTCTTT. It encodes CASSKGQENTEAFF. V is TRBV5-1 and J is TRBJ1-1, with 7 positions matching TRBD1. Germline lookup yields CDR1 SGHRS and CDR2 YFSETQ. The length of the CDR3 is 14 residues. The ends lost 4 bases at V and 1 base at J; junction bases unmatched: 4.